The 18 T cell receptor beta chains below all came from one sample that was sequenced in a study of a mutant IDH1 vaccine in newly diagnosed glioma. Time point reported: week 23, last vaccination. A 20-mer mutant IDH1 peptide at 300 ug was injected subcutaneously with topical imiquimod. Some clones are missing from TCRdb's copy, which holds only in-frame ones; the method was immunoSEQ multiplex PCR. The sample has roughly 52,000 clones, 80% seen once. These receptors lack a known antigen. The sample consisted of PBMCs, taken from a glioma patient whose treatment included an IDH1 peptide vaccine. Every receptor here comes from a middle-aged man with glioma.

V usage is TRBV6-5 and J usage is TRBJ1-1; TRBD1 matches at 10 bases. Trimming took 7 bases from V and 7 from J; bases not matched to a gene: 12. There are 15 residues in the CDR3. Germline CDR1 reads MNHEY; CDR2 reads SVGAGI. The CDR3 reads CASIRDRGLTGEAFF. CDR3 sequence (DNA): TGTGCCAGCATTCGGGACAGGGGCCTAACGGGTGAAGCTTTCTTT.

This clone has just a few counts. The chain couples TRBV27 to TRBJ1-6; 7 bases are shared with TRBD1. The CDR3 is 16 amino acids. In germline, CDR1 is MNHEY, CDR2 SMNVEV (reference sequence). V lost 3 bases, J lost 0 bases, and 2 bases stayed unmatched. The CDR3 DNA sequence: TGTGCCAGCAGTTTGGGGGACAGCTCCTATAATTCACCCCTCCACTTT. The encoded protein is CASSLGDSSYNSPLHF.

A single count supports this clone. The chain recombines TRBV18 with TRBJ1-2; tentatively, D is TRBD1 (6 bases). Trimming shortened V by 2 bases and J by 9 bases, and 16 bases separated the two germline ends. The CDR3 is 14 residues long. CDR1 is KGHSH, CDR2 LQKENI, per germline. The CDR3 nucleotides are TGTGCCAGCTCACCAAATGCAGGGGCCCGAAGCTACACCTTC. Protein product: CASSPNAGARSYTF.

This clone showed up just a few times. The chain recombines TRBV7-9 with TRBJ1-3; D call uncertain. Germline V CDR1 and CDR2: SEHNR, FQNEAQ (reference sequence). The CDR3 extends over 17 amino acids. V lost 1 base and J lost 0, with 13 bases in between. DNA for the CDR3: TGTGCCAGCAGCTTAGGTGGGCTAGGTTTCTCTGGAAACACCATATATTTT. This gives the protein CASSLGGLGFSGNTIYF.

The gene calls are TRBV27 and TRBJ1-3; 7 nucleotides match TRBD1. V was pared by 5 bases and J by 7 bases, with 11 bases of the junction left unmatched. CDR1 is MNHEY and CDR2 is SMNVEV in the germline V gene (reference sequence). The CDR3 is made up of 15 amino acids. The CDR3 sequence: CASSLKGAGGNTIYF. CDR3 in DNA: TGTGCCAGCAGTCTTAAGGGGGCGGGCGGCAACACCATATATTTT.

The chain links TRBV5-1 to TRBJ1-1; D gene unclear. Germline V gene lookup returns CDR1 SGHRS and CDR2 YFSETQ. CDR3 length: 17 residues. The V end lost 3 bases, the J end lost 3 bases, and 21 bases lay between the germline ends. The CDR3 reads CASSSSGSVGDDTEAFF. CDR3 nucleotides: TGCGCCAGCAGCTCCTCCGGGTCTGTCGGTGATGACACTGAAGCTTTCTTT.

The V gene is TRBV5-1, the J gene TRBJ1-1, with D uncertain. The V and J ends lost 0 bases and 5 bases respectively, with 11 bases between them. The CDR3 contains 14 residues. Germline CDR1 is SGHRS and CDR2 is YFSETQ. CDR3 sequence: CASSLGLGWTEAFF. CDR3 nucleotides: TGCGCCAGCAGCTTGGGTCTGGGATGGACTGAAGCTTTCTTT.

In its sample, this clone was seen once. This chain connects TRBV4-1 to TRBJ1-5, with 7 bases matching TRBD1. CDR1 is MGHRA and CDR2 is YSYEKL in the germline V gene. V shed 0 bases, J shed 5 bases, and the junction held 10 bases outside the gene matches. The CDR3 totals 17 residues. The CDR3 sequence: CASSQDWAGGTDQPQHF. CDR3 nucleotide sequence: TGCGCCAGCAGCCAAGATTGGGCAGGGGGGACGGATCAGCCCCAGCATTTT.

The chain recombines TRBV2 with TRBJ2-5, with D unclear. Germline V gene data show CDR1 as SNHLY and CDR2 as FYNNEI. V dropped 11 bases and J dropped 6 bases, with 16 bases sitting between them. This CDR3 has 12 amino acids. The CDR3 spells CAYSPDRKTQYF. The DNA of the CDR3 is TGTGCCTACTCCCCGGACCGCAAGACCCAGTACTTC.

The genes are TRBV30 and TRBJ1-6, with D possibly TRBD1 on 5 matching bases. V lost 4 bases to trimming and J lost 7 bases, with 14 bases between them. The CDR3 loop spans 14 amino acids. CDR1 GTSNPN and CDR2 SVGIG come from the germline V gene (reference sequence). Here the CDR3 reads CAWNWGRLNSPLHF. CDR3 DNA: TGTGCCTGGAACTGGGGACGGCTAAATTCACCCCTCCACTTT.

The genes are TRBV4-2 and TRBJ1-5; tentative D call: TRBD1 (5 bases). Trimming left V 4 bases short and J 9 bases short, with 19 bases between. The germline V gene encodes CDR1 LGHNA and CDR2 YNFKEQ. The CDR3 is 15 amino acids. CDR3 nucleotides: TGTGCCAGCAGCCTGGGACTCCAGGAGGATCGGCCCCAGCATTTT. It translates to CASSLGLQEDRPQHF.

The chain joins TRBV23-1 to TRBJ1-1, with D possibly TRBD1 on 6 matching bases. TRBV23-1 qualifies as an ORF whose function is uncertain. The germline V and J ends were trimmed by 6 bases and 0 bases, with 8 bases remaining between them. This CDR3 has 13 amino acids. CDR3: CASRDRLNTEAFF. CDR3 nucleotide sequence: TGCGCCAGCAGGGACAGATTGAACACTGAAGCTTTCTTT.

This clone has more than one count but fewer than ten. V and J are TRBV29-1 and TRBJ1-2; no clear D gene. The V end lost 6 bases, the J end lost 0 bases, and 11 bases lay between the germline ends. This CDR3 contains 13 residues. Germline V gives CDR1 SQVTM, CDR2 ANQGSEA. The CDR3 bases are TGCAGCGTGTCGACGGAGTCTAACTATGGCTACACCTTC. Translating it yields CSVSTESNYGYTF.

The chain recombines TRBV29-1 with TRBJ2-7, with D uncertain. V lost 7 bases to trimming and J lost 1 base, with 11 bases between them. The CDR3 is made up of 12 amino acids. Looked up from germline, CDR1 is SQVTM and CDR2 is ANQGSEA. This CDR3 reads CSDRTRSYEQYF. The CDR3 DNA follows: TGCAGCGATCGGACGCGGTCCTACGAGCAGTACTTC.

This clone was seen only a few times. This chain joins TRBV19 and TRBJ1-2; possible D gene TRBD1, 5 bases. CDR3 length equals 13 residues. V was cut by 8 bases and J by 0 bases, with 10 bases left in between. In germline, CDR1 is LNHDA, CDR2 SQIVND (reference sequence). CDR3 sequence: CASAGVSNYGYTF. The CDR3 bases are TGTGCCAGTGCGGGGGTCTCTAACTATGGCTACACCTTC.

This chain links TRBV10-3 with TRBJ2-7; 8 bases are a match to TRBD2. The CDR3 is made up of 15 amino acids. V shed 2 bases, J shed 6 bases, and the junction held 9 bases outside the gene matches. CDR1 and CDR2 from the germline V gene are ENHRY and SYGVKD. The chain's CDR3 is CAISEPVAGGLEQYF. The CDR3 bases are TGTGCCATCAGTGAGCCCGTGGCGGGGGGTCTCGAGCAGTACTTC.

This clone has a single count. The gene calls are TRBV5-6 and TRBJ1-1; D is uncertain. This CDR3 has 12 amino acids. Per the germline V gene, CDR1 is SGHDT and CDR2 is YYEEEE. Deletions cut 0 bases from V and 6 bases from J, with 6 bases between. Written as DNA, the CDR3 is TGTGCCAGCAGCTTGGCAGGACCTGAAGCTTTCTTT. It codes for CASSLAGPEAFF.

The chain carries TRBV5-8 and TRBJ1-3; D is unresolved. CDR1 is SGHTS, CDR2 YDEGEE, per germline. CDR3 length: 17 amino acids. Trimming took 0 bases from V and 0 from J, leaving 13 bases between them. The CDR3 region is CASSLVGSWASGNTIYF. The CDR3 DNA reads TGTGCCAGCAGCTTGGTGGGTTCGTGGGCCTCTGGAAACACCATATATTTT.